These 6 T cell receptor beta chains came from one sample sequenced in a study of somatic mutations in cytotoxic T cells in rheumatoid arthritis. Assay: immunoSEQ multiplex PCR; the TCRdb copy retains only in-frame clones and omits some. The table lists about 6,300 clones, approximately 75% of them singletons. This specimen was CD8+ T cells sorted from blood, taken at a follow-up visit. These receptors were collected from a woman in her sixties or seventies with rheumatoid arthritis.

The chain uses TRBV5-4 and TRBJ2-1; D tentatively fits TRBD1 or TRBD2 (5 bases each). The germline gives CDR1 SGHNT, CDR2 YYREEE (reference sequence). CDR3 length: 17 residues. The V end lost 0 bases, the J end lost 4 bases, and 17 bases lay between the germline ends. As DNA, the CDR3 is TGTGCCAGCAGCTTGGAGGCGGGTCTAGGGGATTACAATGAGCAGTTCTTC. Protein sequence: CASSLEAGLGDYNEQFF.

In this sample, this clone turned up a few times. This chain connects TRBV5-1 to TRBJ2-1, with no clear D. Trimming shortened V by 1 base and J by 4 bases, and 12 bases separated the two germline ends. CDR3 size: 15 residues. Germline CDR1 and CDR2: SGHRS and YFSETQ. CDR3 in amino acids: CASSLSFSHYNEQFF. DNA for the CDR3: TGCGCCAGCAGCTTGAGTTTCTCCCATTACAATGAGCAGTTCTTC. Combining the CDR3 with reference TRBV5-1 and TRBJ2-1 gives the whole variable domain KAGVTQTPRYLIKTRGQQVTLSCSPISGHRSVSWYQQTPGQGLQFLFEYFSETQRNKGNFPGRFSGRQFSNSRSEMNVSTLELGDSALYLCASSLSFSHYNEQFFGPGTRLTVL.

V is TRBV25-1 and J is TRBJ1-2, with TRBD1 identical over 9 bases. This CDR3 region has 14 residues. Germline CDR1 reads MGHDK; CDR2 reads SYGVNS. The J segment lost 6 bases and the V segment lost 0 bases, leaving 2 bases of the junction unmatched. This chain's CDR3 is CASSEYGTGNGYTF. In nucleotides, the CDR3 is TGTGCCAGCAGTGAATATGGGACAGGGAATGGCTACACCTTC.

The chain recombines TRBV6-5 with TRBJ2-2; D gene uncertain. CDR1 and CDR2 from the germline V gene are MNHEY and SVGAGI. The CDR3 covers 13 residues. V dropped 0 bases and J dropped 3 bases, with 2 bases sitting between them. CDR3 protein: CASSYSYTGELFF. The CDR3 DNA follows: TGTGCCAGCAGTTACTCTTACACCGGGGAGCTGTTTTTT.

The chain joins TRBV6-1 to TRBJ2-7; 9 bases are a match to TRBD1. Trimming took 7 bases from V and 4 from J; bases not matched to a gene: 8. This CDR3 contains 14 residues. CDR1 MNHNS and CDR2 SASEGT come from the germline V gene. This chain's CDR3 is CASTRTGQGYEQYF. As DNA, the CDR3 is TGTGCCAGCACTCGAACGGGACAGGGTTACGAGCAGTACTTC.

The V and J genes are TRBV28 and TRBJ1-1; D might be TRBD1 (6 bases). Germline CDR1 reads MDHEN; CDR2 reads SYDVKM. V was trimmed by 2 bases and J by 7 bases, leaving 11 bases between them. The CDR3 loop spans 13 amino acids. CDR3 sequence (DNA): TGTGCCAGCAGTTTAGGGGGGGCTAATGAAGCTTTCTTT. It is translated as CASSLGGANEAFF.